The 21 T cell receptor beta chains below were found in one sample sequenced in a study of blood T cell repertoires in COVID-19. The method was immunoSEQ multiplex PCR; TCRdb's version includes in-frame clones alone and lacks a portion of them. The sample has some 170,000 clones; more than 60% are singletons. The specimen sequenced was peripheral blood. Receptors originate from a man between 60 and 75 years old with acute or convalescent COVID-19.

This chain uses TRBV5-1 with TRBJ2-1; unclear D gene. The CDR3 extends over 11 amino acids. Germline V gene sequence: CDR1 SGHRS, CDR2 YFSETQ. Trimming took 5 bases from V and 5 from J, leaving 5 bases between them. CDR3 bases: TGCGCCAGCAGACGGGACAATGAGCAGTTCTTC. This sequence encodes CASRRDNEQFF.

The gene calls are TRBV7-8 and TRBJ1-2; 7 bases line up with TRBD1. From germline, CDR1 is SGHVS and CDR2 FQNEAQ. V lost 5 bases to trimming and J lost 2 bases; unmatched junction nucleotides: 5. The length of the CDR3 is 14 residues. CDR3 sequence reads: CASSGETGNYGYTF. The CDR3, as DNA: TGTGCCAGCAGCGGGGAGACAGGGAACTATGGCTACACCTTC.

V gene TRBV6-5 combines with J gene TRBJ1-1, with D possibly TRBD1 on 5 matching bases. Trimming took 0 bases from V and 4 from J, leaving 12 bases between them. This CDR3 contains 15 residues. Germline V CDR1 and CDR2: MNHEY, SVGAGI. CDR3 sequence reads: CASSYSGAGPTEAFF. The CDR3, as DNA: TGTGCCAGCAGTTACTCAGGGGCAGGGCCCACTGAAGCTTTCTTT.

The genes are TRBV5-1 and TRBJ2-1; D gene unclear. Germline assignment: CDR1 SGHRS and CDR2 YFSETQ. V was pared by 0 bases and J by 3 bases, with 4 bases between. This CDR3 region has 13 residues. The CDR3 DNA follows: TGCGCCAGCAGCTTGGGCGGCTACAATGAGCAGTTCTTC. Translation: CASSLGGYNEQFF.

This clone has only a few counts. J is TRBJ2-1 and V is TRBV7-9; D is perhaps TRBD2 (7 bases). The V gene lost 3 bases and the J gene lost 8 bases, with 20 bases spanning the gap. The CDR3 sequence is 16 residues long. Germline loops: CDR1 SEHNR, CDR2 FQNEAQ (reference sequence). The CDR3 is CASSFWLGRGGDEQFF. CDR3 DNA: TGTGCCAGCAGCTTCTGGCTAGGAAGGGGGGGCGATGAGCAGTTCTTC.

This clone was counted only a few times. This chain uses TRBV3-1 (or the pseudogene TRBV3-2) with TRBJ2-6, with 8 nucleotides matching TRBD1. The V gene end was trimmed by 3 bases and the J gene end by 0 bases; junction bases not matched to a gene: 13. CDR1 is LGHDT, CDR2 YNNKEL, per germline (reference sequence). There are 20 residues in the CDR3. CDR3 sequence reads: CASSHEARQGLSSGANVLTF. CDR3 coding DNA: TGTGCCAGCAGCCACGAAGCCCGACAGGGGCTAAGCTCTGGGGCCAACGTCCTGACTTTC.

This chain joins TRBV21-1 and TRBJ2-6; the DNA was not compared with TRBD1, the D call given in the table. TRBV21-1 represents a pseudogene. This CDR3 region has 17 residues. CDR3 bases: TGTGCCAGCAGCCCTGGAAGGACAGAAACTGGGGCCAACGTCCTGACTTTC. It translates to CASSPGRTETGANVLTF.

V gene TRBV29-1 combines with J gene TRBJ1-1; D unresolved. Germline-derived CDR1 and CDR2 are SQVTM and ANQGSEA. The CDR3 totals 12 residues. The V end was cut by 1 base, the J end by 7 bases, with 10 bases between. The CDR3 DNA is TGCAGCGTTGAAGGGTCGGAGATTGAAGCTTTCTTT. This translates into CSVEGSEIEAFF.

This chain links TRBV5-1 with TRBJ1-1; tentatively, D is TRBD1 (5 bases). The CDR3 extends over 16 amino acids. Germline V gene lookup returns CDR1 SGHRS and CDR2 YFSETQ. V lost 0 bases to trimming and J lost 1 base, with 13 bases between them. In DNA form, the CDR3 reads TGCGCCAGCAGCTTGGTTCCGCTGGGGGGGAACACTGAAGCTTTCTTT. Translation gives CASSLVPLGGNTEAFF.

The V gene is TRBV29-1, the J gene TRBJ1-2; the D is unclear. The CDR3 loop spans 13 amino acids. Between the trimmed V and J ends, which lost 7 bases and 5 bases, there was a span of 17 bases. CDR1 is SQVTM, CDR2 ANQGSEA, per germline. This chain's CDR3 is CSATIKAGYGYTF. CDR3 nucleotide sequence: TGCAGCGCTACGATTAAGGCGGGGTATGGCTACACCTTC.

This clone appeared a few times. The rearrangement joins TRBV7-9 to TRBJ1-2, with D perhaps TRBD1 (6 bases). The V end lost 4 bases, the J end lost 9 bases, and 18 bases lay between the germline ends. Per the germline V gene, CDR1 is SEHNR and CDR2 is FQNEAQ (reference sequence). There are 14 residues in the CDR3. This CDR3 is CASSSTGKSDSYTF. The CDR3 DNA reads TGTGCCAGCAGCTCAACAGGGAAGAGCGATAGCTACACCTTC.

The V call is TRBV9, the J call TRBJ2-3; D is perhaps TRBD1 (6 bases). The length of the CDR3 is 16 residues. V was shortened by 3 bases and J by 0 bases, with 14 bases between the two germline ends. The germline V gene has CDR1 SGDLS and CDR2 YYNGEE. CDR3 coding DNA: TGTGCCAGCAGCGCTACCACAGGGTCGAGCACAGATACGCAGTATTTT. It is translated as CASSATTGSSTDTQYF.

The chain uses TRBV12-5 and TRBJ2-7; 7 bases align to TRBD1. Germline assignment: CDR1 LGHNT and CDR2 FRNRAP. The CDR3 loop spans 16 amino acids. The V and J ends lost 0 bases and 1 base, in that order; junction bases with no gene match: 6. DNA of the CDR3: TGTGCTAGTGGTTTGGTAGTGACAGGGTTATCCTACGAGCAGTACTTC. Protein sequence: CASGLVVTGLSYEQYF.

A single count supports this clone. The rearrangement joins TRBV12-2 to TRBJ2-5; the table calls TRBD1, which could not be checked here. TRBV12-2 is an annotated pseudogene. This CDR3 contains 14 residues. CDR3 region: CASRLKTGEETQYF. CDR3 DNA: TGTGCAAGTCGCTTAAAAACAGGGGAAGAGACCCAGTACTTC.

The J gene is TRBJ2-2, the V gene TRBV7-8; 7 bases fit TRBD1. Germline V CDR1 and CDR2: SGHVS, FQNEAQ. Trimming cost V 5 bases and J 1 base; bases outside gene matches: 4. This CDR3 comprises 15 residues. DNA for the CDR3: TGTGCCAGCAGCCTGCGGACAGGGAACACCGGGGAGCTGTTTTTT. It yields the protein CASSLRTGNTGELFF.

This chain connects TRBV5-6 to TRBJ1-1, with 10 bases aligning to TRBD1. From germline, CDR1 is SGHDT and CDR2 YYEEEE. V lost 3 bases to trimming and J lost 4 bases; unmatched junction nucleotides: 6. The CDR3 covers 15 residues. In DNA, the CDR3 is TGTGCCAGCAGCTCGGGACAGGGGACGGGCACTGAAGCTTTCTTT. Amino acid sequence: CASSSGQGTGTEAFF.

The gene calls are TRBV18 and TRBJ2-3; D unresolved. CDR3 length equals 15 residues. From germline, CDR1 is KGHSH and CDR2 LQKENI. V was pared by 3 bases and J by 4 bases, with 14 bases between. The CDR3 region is CASSPRLTAADTQYF. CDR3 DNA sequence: TGTGCCAGCTCACCGAGGCTTACGGCGGCAGATACGCAGTATTTT. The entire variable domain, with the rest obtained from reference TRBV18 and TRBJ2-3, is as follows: NAGVMQNPRHLVRRRGQEARLRCSPMKGHSHVYWYRQLPEEGLKFMVYLQKENIIDESGMPKERFSAEFPKEGPSILRIQQVVRGDSAAYFCASSPRLTAADTQYFGPGTRLTVL.

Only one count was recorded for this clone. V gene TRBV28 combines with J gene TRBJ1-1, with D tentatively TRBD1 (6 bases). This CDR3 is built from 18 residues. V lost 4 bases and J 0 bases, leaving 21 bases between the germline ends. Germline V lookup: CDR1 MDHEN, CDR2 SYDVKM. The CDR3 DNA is TGTGCCAGCAGTTCTTGGTGGGACGTCGAGGGGGTGAACACTGAAGCTTTCTTT. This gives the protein CASSSWWDVEGVNTEAFF.

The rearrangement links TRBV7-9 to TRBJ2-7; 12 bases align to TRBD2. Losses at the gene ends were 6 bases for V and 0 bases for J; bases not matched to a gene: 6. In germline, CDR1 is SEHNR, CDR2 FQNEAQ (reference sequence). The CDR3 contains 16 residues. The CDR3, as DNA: TGTGCCAGCAGTCTTCGGACTAGCGGGGTCTCCTACGAGCAGTACTTC. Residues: CASSLRTSGVSYEQYF.

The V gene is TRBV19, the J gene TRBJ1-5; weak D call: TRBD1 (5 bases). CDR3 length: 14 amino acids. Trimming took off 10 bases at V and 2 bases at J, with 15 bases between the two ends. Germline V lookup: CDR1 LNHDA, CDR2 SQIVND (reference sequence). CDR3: CATTQGMGNQPQHF. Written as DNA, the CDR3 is TGTGCCACAACCCAGGGTATGGGCAATCAGCCCCAGCATTTT.

CDR3 loop: CASSQDKGGGLTQYF. For the CDR3, the DNA is TGTGCCAGCAGCCAAGATAAGGGGGGGGGTTTGACCCAGTACTTC. V gene TRBV4-2 combines with J gene TRBJ2-5; weak D call: TRBD2 (7 bases). Trimming pared 0 bases from V and 7 bases from J, leaving 15 bases between. The CDR3 is 15 amino acids. Germline V gives CDR1 LGHNA, CDR2 YNFKEQ.